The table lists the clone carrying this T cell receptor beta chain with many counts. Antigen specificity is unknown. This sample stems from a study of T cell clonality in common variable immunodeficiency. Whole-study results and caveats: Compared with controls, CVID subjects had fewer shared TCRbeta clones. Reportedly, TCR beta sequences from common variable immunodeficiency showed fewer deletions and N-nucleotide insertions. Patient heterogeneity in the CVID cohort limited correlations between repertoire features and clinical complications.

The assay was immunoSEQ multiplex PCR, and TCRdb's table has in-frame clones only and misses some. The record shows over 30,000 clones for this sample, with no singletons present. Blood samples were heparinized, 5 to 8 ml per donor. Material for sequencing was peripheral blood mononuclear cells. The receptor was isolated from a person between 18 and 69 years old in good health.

CDR3 residues: CSAIPGQALGYTF. The DNA read from the CDR3 is TGCAGTGCGATTCCGGGACAGGCTCTTGGC. The V call is TRBV20-1, the J call TRBJ1-2; 8 bases fit TRBD1. The CDR3 is cut off 3 residues early in the read; its end comes from the germline J gene. This CDR3 contains 13 residues. Germline trimming cut 6 bases from V and 7 bases from J; bases unmatched to any gene: 10. The germline V gene has CDR1 DFQATT and CDR2 SNEGSKA (reference sequence).